The TCR beta chain under discussion was sequenced for a study of cytomegalovirus exposure and HLA in healthy donors. Study outcomes and limitations: Reportedly, cytomegalovirus status was diagnosed with high sensitivity and specificity. Subsequent analysis found a tendency for first-cohort TCR clusters to co-occur within the 110 or so validation repertoires. The authors confirmed in vitro that three CMV-associated chains were specific for CMV antigens.

Repertoires were generated with immunoSEQ multiplex PCR, while TCRdb's copy carries only in-frame clones and drops some. In the table there are under 200,000 clones, about nine tenths of which are singletons. As to this clone: Its cognate antigen is unknown.

Trimming took 6 bases from V and 8 from J, leaving 19 bases between them. The CDR3 totals 14 residues. Germline lookup yields CDR1 MDHEN and CDR2 SYDVKM. This clonotype was obtained from a woman in her thirties in good health and CMV-seronegative. The sequenced material came from PBMCs. The chain uses TRBV28 and TRBJ1-2; D is perhaps TRBD1 (6 bases). In DNA form, the CDR3 reads TGTGCCAGCAGCCCCGGGGGCGACCAGAACGGCTACACCTTC. Translation: CASSPGGDQNGYTF.